This T cell receptor (beta chain) was identified during a study of shared clonotypes between healthy human individuals. TCRdb's table, derived via immunoSEQ multiplex PCR, lists solely in-frame clones and lacks some. The repertoire holds about 980,000 clones, 70% to 85% seen once, with approximately 1.5% in the top ten. The CDR3 is 16 amino acids. Trimming took 2 bases from V and 13 from J, leaving 22 bases between them. CDR1 and CDR2 from the germline V gene are SGHRS and YFSETQ. The TCR was taken from a young man in good health. Material: memory CD4+ T cells sorted from blood. Subset denoted: CD45RA-negative fraction. V gene TRBV5-1 combines with J gene TRBJ1-6; a possible D gene is TRBD1 (5 bases). The CDR3 sequence: CASSLRGPRVGDPLHF. In DNA, the CDR3 is TGCGCCAGCAGCTTAAGGGGACCGCGGGTCGGGGATCCCCTCCACTTT.